What follows describes a single T cell receptor beta chain. Its antigen is undetermined. Looked up from germline, CDR1 is MNHNS and CDR2 is SASEGT. Trimming took 9 bases from V and 4 from J, leaving 9 bases between them. The CDR3 runs to 11 residues. This table comes from immunoSEQ multiplex PCR, and its TCRdb copy is limited to in-frame clones, with some not included. The sample includes some 2,400,000 clones, approximately 94% of them seen just once. The donors, healthy adults who were HIV-negative, had experienced no recent acute infections or vaccinations. This sample is part of a study of shared clonotypes between healthy human individuals. The study's findings and limits: Clonotype sharing among donors, it was expected, would be affected by sequencing depth. It was only blood that was sampled, and tissue repertoires likely differ. Compared with clonotypes that all four donors shared, non-shared clonotypes had lower generation probabilities.

The sequence was collected from a man between 18 and 35 years old in good health. V and J are TRBV6-1 and TRBJ2-5; D may be TRBD2 (5 bases). The sample comprised naive CD4+ T cells sorted from blood. Subset in this sample: CD45RA+ positively selected. CDR3 in amino acids: CASGRGETQYF. The CDR3 DNA reads TGTGCCAGTGGACGGGGAGAGACCCAGTACTTC.